This record looks at one T cell receptor beta chain sequence and its context. As yet, its antigen is unknown. The sample originates from a study of cytomegalovirus exposure and HLA in healthy donors. Study results and limitations: Analyzed later, association rates of TCRs varied across HLA loci, with DRB1 most and HLA-C fewest. Later examination showed HLA-associated TCR beta chains had greater clonal expansion than equally common others.

Deletions cut 0 bases from V and 0 bases from J, with 6 bases between. CDR1 is MNHEY and CDR2 is SMNVEV in the germline V gene (reference sequence). The CDR3 is made up of 15 amino acids. PCR used 60 Vbeta primers and 13 Jbeta primers. The protocol was immunoSEQ multiplex PCR, while the TCRdb copy is restricted to in-frame clones and leaves out a portion. This table holds about 150,000 clones, about 80% found once. The sequence was collected from a woman aged 50 to 60 in good health and CMV-seropositive. Specimen: PBMCs. The chain employs TRBV27 and TRBJ1-5; perhaps TRBD1 as D (5 bases). In DNA, the CDR3 is TGTGCCAGCAGTTTATCGGGGGGTAGCAATCAGCCCCAGCATTTT. Amino acids: CASSLSGGSNQPQHF.